This entry lists 7 T cell receptor beta chains sequenced from one sample in a study of T cells after posttransplantation cyclophosphamide (dated by TCRdb to about 2016). Libraries were prepared through the immunoSEQ multiplex PCR assay. The clones in this table, taken by TCRdb from immuneACCESS, are in-frame only. Not every clone is retained; where verified, under half of the shortfall comes from an unresolved V gene, and the cause of the rest is unknown. This sample gives about 1,500 clones in total; around 98% of them show up just once. Of the sample, under 2% falls within the top ten clones. Sequencing was carried out using naive CD8+ T cells sorted from PBMCs. These receptors all come from a woman aged 60-70 years in good health, CMV-negative, and a related stem cell transplant donor.

The V call is TRBV11-1, the J call TRBJ2-7; D gene uncertain. The CDR3 is 14 amino acids. Deletions cut 5 bases from V and 0 bases from J, with 11 bases between. In germline, CDR1 is SGHAT, CDR2 FQDESV (reference sequence). In nucleotides, the CDR3 is TGTGCCAGCAGCCCCCATGAGAGCTCCTACGAGCAGTACTTC. This sequence encodes CASSPHESSYEQYF.

The rearrangement uses TRBV27 and TRBJ1-1, with 7 nucleotides matching TRBD1. With 7 bases clipped from V and 2 bases from J, the junction kept 10 bases outside the gene matches. Germline CDR1 MNHEY, CDR2 SMNVEV (reference sequence). The CDR3 consists of 15 residues. CDR3 in amino acids: CASILSGTANTEAFF. DNA for the CDR3: TGTGCCAGCATCTTGTCGGGGACAGCAAACACTGAAGCTTTCTTT.

This chain joins TRBV9 and TRBJ2-4; unclear D gene. CDR3 length equals 13 residues. The V end was cut by 4 bases, the J end by 8 bases, with 13 bases between. Germline CDR1 reads SGDLS; CDR2 reads YYNGEE. In DNA, the CDR3 is TGTGCCAGCAGCACCTCTAGTGTTGACATTCAGTACTTC. Translating it yields CASSTSSVDIQYF.

V gene TRBV7-9 combines with J gene TRBJ1-2; 9 bases are shared with TRBD1. V trimming: 2 bases; J trimming: 4 bases; junction bases outside the gene matches: 8. The CDR3 sequence is 16 residues long. Germline assignment: CDR1 SEHNR and CDR2 FQNEAQ (reference sequence). This CDR3 is CASSLLTGGGGYGYTF. In DNA form, the CDR3 reads TGTGCCAGCAGCTTACTGACAGGGGGGGGCGGCTATGGCTACACCTTC.

This clone has more than one count but fewer than ten. The chain uses TRBV7-9 and TRBJ1-4; 7 nucleotides match TRBD1. Germline V lookup: CDR1 SEHNR, CDR2 FQNEAQ (reference sequence). With 1 base clipped from V and 7 bases from J, the junction kept 3 bases outside the gene matches. This CDR3 comprises 14 residues. This chain's CDR3 is CASSLGRGFEKLFF. Here the CDR3 DNA reads TGTGCCAGCAGCTTAGGCAGGGGGTTTGAAAAACTGTTTTTT.

The V call is TRBV7-9, the J call TRBJ2-2, with a tentative D call TRBD2 (5 bases). The germline CDR1 and CDR2 sequences are SEHNR and FQNEAQ (reference sequence). This CDR3 region has 17 residues. Between the trimmed V and J ends, which lost 3 bases and 3 bases, there was a span of 17 bases. The CDR3: CASSFFAGRAYTGELFF. The DNA for the CDR3 is TGTGCCAGCAGCTTTTTTGCGGGCCGGGCGTACACCGGGGAGCTGTTTTTT.

The rearrangement uses TRBV28 and TRBJ1-2, with D perhaps TRBD1 (6 bases). The CDR3 spans 13 residues. Germline V gives CDR1 MDHEN, CDR2 SYDVKM. Deletions cut 2 bases from V and 9 bases from J, with 13 bases between. CDR3 bases: TGTGCCAGCAGTTTAGCAGGGGTTTATAGCTACACCTTC. It translates to CASSLAGVYSYTF.